These 17 T cell receptor beta chains came from one sample sequenced in a study of regulatory T cells in long-lasting Graves disease. Arm-PCR of CDR3 regions and iRepertoire HTBI primers were the basis on which TCR beta libraries were built. In TCRdb, the multiplex PCR reads were re-called with MiXCR into one record per CDR3 protein. This table has roughly 420,000 distinct CDR3 sequences, about 15% appearing once. Time point here: newly diagnosed GD, antithyroid drugs for less than 3 months. Extracted PBMC RNA gave rise to the TCR library. This sample was also put to use in a study of T cells in Graves' hyperthyroidism and ophthalmopathy.

Sequencing used peripheral blood mononuclear cells (PBMCs), obtained at new diagnosis, from a patient treated with antithyroid drugs. These receptors were obtained from a woman aged 50 to 60 with Graves disease.

This chain connects TRBV13 to TRBJ1-2; D unclear. The germline V gene has CDR1 PRHDT and CDR2 FYEKMQ (reference sequence). The CDR3 has 19 amino acids. V was clipped by 5 bases and J by 1 base, with 26 bases between them. CDR3 amino acids: CASSPNWEGNDRNNYGYTF. DNA for the CDR3: TGTGCCAGCAGCCCCAACTGGGAGGGAAACGATAGAAATAACTATGGCTACACCTTC.

This clonotype was seen many times. V usage is TRBV7-9 and J usage is TRBJ2-1, with TRBD2 matching over 7 bases. Germline V gene lookup returns CDR1 SEHNR and CDR2 FQNEAQ (reference sequence). This CDR3 has 17 amino acids. The junction had 14 bases not matched to a gene; V was cut back by 5 bases and J by 4 bases. The chain's CDR3 is CASSPSIRGTTYNEQFF. The CDR3 nucleotides are TGTGCCAGCAGCCCCTCCATCCGTGGGACTACATACAATGAGCAGTTCTTC.

This clonotype occurred many times. This chain uses TRBV20-1 with TRBJ2-7; the D is unclear. The CDR3 contains 11 residues. Per germline, CDR1 DFQATT and CDR2 SNEGSKA (reference sequence). V dropped 5 bases and J dropped 3 bases, with 8 bases sitting between them. The CDR3 protein is CSASPGYEQYF. The CDR3 DNA reads as TGCAGTGCTTCCCCTGGCTACGAGCAGTACTTC.

This clonotype has at least ten counts. The rearrangement links TRBV7-9 to TRBJ2-3, with TRBD2 matching over 8 bases. CDR3 length: 16 residues. Germline V gene data show CDR1 as SEHNR and CDR2 as FQNEAQ (reference sequence). V shed 5 bases, J shed 1 base, and the junction held 8 bases outside the gene matches. The CDR3 here is CASSPHSGRRTDTQYF. The CDR3 DNA is TGTGCCAGCAGCCCACACAGCGGGAGACGCACAGATACGCAGTATTTT.

With respect to this clonotype: This clone may be a read error of a much larger clone one base away. This chain's CDR3 is CSVETSSRPTDTRYF. CDR3 coding DNA: TGCAGCGTTGAAACTAGCTCAAGGCCCACAGATACGCGGTATTTT. The chain joins TRBV29-1 to TRBJ2-3; a weak D match, TRBD2 (6 bases). The CDR3 has 15 residues. Germline V gives CDR1 SQVTM, CDR2 ANQGSEA.

This clonotype was recorded a few times. This sequence joins TRBV19 and TRBJ1-1; weak D call: TRBD1 (5 bases). The CDR3 runs 15 residues. From germline, CDR1 is LNHDA and CDR2 SQIVND (reference sequence). The V end was cut by 6 bases, the J end by 0 bases, with 14 bases between. CDR3 loop: CASRDSRGMNTEAFF. For the CDR3, the DNA is TGTGCCAGTAGAGACAGCCGGGGGATGAACACTGAAGCTTTCTTT.

In the case of this clonotype: This may arise from a read error, as a much more abundant clone is one base away. This sequence joins TRBV2 and TRBJ1-1; 9 bases are a match to TRBD1. Germline V gene lookup returns CDR1 SNHLY and CDR2 FYNNEI. The CDR3 runs 14 residues. CDR3 amino acids: CASGRDRAPTEPFF. The CDR3 DNA is TGTGCCAGCGGCCGGGACAGGGCTCCAACTGAACCTTTCTTT.

At least ten counts were recorded for this clonotype. The chain couples TRBV27 to TRBJ1-5, with a possible D match to TRBD1 (6 bases). With 4 bases removed from V and 0 bases from J, the gap between germline ends came to 22 bases. The CDR3 sequence is 19 residues long. The germline gives CDR1 MNHEY, CDR2 SMNVEV (reference sequence). The CDR3 DNA reads as TGTGCCAGCAGTTCCTATAAGGGGGGCCGAAGCTATAGCAATCAGCCCCAGCATTTT. Its protein product is CASSSYKGGRSYSNQPQHF.

This clonotype has a handful of counts. V usage is TRBV20-1 and J usage is TRBJ1-5; D not certain. CDR1 is DFQATT, CDR2 SNEGSKA, per germline (reference sequence). With 6 bases removed from V and 7 bases from J, the gap between germline ends came to 7 bases. This CDR3 is built from 10 residues. As DNA, the CDR3 is TGCAGTGCCCCGGGGCAGCCCCAGCATTTT. Translation gives CSAPGQPQHF.

This clonotype was recorded many times. The chain joins TRBV14 to TRBJ2-4; 14 nucleotides agree with TRBD2. There are 16 residues in the CDR3. Germline V CDR1 and CDR2: SGHDN, FVKESK. J gave up 9 bases and V 1 base, and 5 bases lay outside the gene matches. The DNA of the CDR3 is TGTGCCAGCAGCCAAGGGACTAGCGGGAGGTTTGCCATTCAGTACTTC. Translation gives CASSQGTSGRFAIQYF. Using reference TRBV14 and TRBJ2-4 for the parts outside the CDR3, the full variable domain is EAGVTQFPSHSVIEKGQTVTLRCDPISGHDNLYWYRRVMGKEIKFLLHFVKESKQDESGMPNNRFLAERTGGTYSTLKVQPAELEDSGVYFCASSQGTSGRFAIQYFGAGTRLSVL.

The genes are TRBV5-6 and TRBJ1-2; possible D gene TRBD1, 5 bases. Germline V gene lookup returns CDR1 SGHDT and CDR2 YYEEEE. Trimming left V 4 bases short and J 10 bases short, with 17 bases between. This CDR3 is built from 13 residues. The CDR3 DNA reads as TGTGCCAGCAGCCCACGGAGCCCAGGGCTCTACACCTTC. It translates to CASSPRSPGLYTF. Filled out from reference TRBV5-6 and TRBJ1-2, the complete variable domain reads DAGVTQSPTHLIKTRGQQVTLRCSPKSGHDTVSWYQQALGQGPQFIFQYYEEEERQRGNFPDRFSGHQFPNYSSELNVNALLLGDSALYLCASSPRSPGLYTFGSGTRLTVV.

This clonotype was seen at least ten times. V usage is TRBV20-1 and J usage is TRBJ2-5, with a weak D call TRBD2 (5 bases). V lost 3 bases and J 10 bases, leaving 9 bases between the germline ends. This CDR3 comprises 10 residues. The V gene's germline CDR1 is DFQATT and CDR2 SNEGSKA (reference sequence). CDR3 DNA sequence: TGCAGTGCTAGCCAGGAGGTCCAGTACTTC. Its protein product is CSASQEVQYF.

In its sample, this clonotype was seen many times. V usage is TRBV7-8 and J usage is TRBJ1-1, with a tentative D call TRBD1 (5 bases). Deletions cut 11 bases from V and 0 bases from J, with 13 bases between. The CDR3 contains 13 residues. Germline V gene sequence: CDR1 SGHVS, CDR2 FQNEAQ. CDR3 sequence (DNA): TGTGCCGGAGGGGATCGGATGAACACTGAAGCTTTCTTT. Its protein product is CAGGDRMNTEAFF.

This clonotype was observed a handful of times. The rearrangement uses TRBV5-1 and TRBJ2-1, with TRBD1 identical over 7 bases. The CDR3 runs 14 residues. With V trimmed by 8 bases and J by 7 bases, 12 bases remained unmatched. Germline V CDR1 and CDR2: SGHRS, YFSETQ. The CDR3, as DNA: TGCGCCAGTCGAACAGGGGAAGGTTATAATGAGCAGTTCTTC. This translates into CASRTGEGYNEQFF.

To note about this clonotype: A much larger clone is a single base away; this may be a read error. In DNA, the CDR3 is TGCAGCGTTAGTTCGGGAGGAGGGGAGCAGTACTTC. Translating gives CSVSSGGGEQYF. This chain connects TRBV29-1 to TRBJ2-7, with 7 nucleotides matching TRBD2. J lost 7 bases, V lost 5 bases, and 8 bases had no gene match. Germline CDR1 is SQVTM and CDR2 is ANQGSEA. This CDR3 is 12 amino acids long.

This chain connects TRBV6-5 to TRBJ1-6; weak D call: TRBD1 (6 bases). Germline-derived CDR1 and CDR2 are MNHEY and SVGAGI. CDR3 size: 15 residues. Deletions cut 4 bases from V and 7 bases from J, with 14 bases between. The CDR3 DNA is TGTGCCAGCAGTTTGACCGGGACAAGCAATTCACCCCTCCACTTT. Protein product: CASSLTGTSNSPLHF.

This clonotype came up a few times. The chain couples TRBV10-3 to TRBJ2-3; weak D call: TRBD2 (6 bases). Trimming stripped 8 bases from V and 4 bases from J, with 13 bases between. This CDR3 has 13 amino acids. The germline V gene has CDR1 ENHRY and CDR2 SYGVKD. The CDR3 DNA reads as TGTGCCATCGGGACTCCAGCATCAGATACGCAGTATTTT. Translating it yields CAIGTPASDTQYF.